This TCR beta chain is drawn from a study of blood T cells in healthy people across ages. The CDR3 runs 19 residues. Germline values: CDR1 LGHDT, CDR2 YNNKEL (reference sequence). The J segment lost 0 bases and the V segment lost 0 bases, leaving 5 bases of the junction unmatched. Study-wide points: The percentage of naive T cells correlated strongly with TCR beta diversity. With donor CMV status unknown, expanded clonotype changes were possibly confounded.

Each donor had roughly 10 milliliters of peripheral blood drawn. Total RNA was isolated from each sample in quantities of at least 5 micrograms. A remark on this clonotype: The antigen is unknown.

It was with a sample-barcoded 5' primer and a J-beta primer mix that a second PCR of about 7 to 12 cycles was run. MiXCR, run by TCRdb on the 5' RACE reads, gives a single entry per CDR3 protein. The table lists about 1 million distinct CDR3 sequences, more than 35% of them singletons. Sequenced sample: blood. This chain joins TRBV3-1 and TRBJ2-6; 10 bases line up with TRBD1. The sequence was obtained from a woman aged 55-75 years in good health. CDR3 nucleotides: TGTGCCAGCAGCCAAGAAAGGACAGGGGGAGTCTCTGGGGCCAACGTCCTGACTTTC. Translation: CASSQERTGGVSGANVLTF.